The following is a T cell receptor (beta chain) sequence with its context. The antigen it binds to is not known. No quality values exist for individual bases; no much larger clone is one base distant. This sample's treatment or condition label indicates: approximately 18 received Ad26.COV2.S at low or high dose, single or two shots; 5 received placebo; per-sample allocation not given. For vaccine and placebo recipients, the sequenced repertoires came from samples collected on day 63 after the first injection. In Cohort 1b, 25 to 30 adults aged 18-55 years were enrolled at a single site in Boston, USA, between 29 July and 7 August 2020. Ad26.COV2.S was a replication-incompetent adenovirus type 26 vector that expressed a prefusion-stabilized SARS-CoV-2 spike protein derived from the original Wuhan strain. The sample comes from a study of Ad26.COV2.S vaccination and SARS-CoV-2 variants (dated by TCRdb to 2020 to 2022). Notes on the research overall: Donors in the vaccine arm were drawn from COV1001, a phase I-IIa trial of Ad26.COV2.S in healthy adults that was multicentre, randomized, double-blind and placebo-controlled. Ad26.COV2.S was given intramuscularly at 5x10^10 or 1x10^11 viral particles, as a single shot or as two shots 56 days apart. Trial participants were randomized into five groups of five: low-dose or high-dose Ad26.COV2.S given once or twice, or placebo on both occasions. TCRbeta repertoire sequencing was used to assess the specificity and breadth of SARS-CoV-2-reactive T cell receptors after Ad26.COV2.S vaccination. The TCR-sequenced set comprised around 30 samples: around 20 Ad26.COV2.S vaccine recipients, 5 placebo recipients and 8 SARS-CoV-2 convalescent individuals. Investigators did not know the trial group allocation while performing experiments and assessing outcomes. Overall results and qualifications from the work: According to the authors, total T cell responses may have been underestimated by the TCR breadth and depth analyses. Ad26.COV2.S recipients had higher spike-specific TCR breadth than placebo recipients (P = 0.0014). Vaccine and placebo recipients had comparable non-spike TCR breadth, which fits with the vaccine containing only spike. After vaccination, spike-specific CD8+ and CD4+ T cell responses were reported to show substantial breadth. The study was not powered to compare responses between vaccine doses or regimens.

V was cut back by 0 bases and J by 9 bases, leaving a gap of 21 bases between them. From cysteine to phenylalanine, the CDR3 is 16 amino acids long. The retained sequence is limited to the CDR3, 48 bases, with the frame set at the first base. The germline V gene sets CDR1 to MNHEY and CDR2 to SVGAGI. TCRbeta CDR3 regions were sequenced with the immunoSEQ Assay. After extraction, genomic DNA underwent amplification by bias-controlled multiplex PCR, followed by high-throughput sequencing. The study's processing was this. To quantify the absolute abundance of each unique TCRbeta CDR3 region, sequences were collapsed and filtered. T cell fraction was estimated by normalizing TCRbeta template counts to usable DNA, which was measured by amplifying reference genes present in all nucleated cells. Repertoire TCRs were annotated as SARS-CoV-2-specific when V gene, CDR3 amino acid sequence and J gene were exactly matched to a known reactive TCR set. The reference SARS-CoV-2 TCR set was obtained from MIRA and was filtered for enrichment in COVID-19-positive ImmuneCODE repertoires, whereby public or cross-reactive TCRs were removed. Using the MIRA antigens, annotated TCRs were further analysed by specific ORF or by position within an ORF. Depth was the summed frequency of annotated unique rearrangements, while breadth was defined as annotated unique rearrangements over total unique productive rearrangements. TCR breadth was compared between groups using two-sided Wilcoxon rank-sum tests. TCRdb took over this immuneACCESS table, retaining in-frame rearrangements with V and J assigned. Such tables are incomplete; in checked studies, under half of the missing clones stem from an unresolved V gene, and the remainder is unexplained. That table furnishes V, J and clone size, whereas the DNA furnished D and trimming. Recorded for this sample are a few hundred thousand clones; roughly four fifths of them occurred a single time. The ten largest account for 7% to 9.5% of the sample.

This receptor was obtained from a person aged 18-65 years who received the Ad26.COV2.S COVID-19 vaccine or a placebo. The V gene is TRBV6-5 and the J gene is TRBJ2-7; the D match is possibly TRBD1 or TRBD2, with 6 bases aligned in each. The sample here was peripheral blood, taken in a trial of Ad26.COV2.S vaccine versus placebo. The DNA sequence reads TGTGCCAGCAGTTACTCCAAGGGGGGCGGGCTTTTGTGGCAGTACTTC. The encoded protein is CASSYSKGGGLLWQYF.